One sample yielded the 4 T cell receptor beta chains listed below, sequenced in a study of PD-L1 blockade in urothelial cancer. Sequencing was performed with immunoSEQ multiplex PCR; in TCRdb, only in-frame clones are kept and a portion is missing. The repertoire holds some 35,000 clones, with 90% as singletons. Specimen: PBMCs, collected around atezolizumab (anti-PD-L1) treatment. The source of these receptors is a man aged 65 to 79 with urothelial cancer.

This chain's CDR3 is CASSDIGTRDTDTQYF. The DNA of the CDR3 is TGCGCCAGCAGTGACATCGGGACTAGAGATACAGATACGCAGTATTTT. The genes are TRBV10-1 and TRBJ2-3, with 8 bases identical to TRBD2. Trimming at V came to 3 bases and at J to 3 bases, leaving 8 bases not matched to a gene. Germline V CDR1 and CDR2: WNHNN, SYGVQD (reference sequence). CDR3 length: 16 residues.

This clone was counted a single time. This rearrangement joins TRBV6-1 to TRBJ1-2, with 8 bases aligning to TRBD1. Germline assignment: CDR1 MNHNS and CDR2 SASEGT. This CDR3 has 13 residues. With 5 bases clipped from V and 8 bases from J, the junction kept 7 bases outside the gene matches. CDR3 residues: CASSLGQGWGYTF. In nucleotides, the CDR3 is TGTGCCAGCAGTCTCGGACAGGGCTGGGGCTACACCTTC.

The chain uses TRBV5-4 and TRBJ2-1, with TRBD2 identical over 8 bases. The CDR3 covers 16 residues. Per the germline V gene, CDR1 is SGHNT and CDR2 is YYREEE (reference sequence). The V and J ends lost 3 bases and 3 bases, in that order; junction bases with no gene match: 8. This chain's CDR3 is CASSSGSGKNYNEQFF. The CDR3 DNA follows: TGTGCCAGCAGCTCGGGTAGCGGGAAAAACTACAATGAGCAGTTCTTC.

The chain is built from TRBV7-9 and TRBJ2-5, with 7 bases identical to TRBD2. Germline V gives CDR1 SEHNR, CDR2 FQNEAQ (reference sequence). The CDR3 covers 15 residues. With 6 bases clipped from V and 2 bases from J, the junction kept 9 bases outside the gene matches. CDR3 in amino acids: CASSGGTTIQETQYF. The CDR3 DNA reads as TGTGCCAGCAGTGGGGGGACTACCATTCAAGAGACCCAGTACTTC.